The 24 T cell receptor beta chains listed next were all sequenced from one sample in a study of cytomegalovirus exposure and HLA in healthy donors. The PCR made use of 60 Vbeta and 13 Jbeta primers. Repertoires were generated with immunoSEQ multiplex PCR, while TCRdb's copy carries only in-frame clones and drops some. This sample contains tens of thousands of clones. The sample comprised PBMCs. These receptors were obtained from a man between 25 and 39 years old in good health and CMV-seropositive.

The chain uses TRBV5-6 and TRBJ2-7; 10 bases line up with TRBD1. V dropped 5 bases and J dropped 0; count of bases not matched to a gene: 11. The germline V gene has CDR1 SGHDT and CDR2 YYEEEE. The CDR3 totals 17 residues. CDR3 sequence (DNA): TGTGCCAGCAGTAGAGGACAGGGGGATTGGAGCTCCTACGAGCAGTACTTC. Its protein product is CASSRGQGDWSSYEQYF.

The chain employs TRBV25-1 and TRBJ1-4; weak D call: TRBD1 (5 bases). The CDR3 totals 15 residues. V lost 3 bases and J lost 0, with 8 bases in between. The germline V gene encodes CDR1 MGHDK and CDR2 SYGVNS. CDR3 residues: CASSEPTATNEKLFF. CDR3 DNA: TGTGCCAGCAGTGAGCCGACAGCAACTAATGAAAAACTGTTTTTT.

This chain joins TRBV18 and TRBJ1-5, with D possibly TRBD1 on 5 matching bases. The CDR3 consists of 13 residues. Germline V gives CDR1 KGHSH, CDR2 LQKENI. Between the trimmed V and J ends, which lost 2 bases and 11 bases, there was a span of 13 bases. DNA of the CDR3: TGTGCCAGCTCACCATCTTTTCGGGGGACCCAGCATTTT. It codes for CASSPSFRGTQHF. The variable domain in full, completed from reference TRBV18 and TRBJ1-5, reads NAGVMQNPRHLVRRRGQEARLRCSPMKGHSHVYWYRQLPEEGLKFMVYLQKENIIDESGMPKERFSAEFPKEGPSILRIQQVVRGDSAAYFCASSPSFRGTQHFGDGTRLSIL.

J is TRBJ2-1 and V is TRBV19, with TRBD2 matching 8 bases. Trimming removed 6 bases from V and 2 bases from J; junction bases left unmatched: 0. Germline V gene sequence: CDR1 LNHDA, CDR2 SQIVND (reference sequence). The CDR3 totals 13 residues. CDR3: CASSGRAYNEQFF. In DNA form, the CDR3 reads TGTGCCAGTAGCGGGAGGGCCTACAATGAGCAGTTCTTC.

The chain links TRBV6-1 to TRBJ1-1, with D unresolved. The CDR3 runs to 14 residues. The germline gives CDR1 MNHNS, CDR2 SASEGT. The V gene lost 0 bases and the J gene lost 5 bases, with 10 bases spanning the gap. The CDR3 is CASSEARETTEAFF. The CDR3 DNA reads TGTGCCAGCAGTGAAGCGCGCGAGACAACTGAAGCTTTCTTT.

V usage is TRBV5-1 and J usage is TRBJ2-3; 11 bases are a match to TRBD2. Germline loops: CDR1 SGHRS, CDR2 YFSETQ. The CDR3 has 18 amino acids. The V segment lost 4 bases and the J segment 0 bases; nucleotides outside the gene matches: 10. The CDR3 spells CASSVRSASGRSTDTQYF. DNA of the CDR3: TGCGCCAGCAGCGTCAGGAGCGCTAGCGGGAGGAGCACAGATACGCAGTATTTT. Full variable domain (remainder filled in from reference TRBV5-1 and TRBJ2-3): KAGVTQTPRYLIKTRGQQVTLSCSPISGHRSVSWYQQTPGQGLQFLFEYFSETQRNKGNFPGRFSGRQFSNSRSEMNVSTLELGDSALYLCASSVRSASGRSTDTQYFGPGTRLTVL.

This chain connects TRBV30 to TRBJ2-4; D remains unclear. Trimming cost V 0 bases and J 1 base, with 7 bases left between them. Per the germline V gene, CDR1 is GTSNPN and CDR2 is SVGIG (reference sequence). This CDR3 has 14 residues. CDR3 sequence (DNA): TGTGCCTGGAGTGTGGCCGGGGCCAAAAACATTCAGTACTTC. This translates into CAWSVAGAKNIQYF.

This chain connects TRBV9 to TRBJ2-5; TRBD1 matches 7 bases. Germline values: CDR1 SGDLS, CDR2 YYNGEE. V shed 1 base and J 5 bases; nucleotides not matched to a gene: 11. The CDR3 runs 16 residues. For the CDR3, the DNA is TGTGCCAGCAGCGTACCGAGACAGGGATTTGAGGAGACCCAGTACTTC. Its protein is CASSVPRQGFEETQYF.

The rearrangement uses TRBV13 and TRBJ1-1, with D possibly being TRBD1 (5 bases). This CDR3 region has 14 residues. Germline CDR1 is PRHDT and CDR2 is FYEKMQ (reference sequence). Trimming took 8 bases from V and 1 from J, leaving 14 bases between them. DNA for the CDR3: TGTGCCAGCCCGAGTGGACATCCGAACACTGAAGCTTTCTTT. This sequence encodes CASPSGHPNTEAFF.

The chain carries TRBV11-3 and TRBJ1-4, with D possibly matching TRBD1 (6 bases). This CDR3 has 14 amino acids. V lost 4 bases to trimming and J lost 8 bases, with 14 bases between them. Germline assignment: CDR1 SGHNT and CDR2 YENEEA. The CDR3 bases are TGTGCCAGCAGCTCACAGGGTGACGGGGAAAAACTGTTTTTT. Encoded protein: CASSSQGDGEKLFF.

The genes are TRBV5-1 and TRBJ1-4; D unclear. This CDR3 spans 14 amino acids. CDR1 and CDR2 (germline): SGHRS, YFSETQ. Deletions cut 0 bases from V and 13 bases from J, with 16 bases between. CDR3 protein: CASSLGARQESLFF. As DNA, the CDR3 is TGCGCCAGCAGCTTGGGGGCCAGGCAAGAGTCACTGTTTTTT.

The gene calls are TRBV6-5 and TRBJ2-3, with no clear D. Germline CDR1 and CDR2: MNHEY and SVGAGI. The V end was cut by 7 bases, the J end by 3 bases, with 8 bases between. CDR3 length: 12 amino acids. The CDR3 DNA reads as TGTGCCAGCACCCCCTCGACAGATACGCAGTATTTT. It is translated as CASTPSTDTQYF.

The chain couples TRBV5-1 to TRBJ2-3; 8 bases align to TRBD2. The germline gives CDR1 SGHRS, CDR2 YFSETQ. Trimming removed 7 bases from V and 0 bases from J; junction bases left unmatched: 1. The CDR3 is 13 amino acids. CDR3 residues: CASAGGSTDTQYF. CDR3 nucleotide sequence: TGCGCCAGCGCGGGGGGTAGCACAGATACGCAGTATTTT.

CDR3 residues: CASSEAQGNEKLFF. The CDR3 DNA is TGTGCCAGCAGTGAAGCCCAGGGTAATGAAAAACTGTTTTTT. The V call is TRBV2, the J call TRBJ1-4; possible D gene TRBD1, 5 bases. Germline values: CDR1 SNHLY, CDR2 FYNNEI. Trimming took off 0 bases at V and 4 bases at J, with 6 bases between the two ends. CDR3 length equals 14 residues.

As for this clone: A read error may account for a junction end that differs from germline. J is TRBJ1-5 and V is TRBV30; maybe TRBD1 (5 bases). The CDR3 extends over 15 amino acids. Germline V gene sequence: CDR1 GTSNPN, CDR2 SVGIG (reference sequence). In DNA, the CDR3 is TGTGCCGGGAGTGTACTCGGACACGAGGATCAGCCCCAGCATTTT. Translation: CAGSVLGHEDQPQHF. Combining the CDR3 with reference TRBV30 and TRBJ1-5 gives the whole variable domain SQTIHQWPATLVQPVGSPLSLECTVEGTSNPNLYWYRQAAGRGLQLLFYSVGIGQISSEVPQNLSASRPQDRQFILSSKKLLLSDSGFYLCAGSVLGHEDQPQHFGDGTRLSIL.

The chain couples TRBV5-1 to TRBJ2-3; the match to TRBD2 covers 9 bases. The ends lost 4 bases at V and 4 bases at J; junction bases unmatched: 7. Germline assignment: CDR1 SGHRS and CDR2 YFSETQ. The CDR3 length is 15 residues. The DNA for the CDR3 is TGCGCCAGCAGCCTGGGACTAGCTATATCAGATACGCAGTATTTT. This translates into CASSLGLAISDTQYF.

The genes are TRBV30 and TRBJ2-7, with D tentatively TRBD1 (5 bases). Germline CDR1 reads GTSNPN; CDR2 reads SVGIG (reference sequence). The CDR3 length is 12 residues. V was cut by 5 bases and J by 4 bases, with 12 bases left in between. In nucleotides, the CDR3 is TGTGCCTGGTCGGACAAGCAGTACGAGCAGTACTTC. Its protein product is CAWSDKQYEQYF.

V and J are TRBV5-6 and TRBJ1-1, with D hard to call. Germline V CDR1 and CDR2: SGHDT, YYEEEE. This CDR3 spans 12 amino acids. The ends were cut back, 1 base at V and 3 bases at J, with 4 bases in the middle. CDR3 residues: CASSLSHTEAFF. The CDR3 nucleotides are TGTGCCAGCAGCTTGTCTCACACTGAAGCTTTCTTT.

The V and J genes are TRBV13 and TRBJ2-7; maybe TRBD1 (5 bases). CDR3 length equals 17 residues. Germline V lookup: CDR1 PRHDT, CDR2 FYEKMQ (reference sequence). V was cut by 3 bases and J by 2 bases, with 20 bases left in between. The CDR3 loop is CASSFYRTEQAPYEQYF. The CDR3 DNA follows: TGTGCCAGCAGCTTCTATCGGACGGAACAGGCCCCCTACGAGCAGTACTTC.

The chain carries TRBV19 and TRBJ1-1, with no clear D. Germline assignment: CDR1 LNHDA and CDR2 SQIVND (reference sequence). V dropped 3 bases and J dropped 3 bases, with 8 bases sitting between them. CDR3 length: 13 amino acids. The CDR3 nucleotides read TGTGCCAGTAGTATGAACAGATACACTGAAGCTTTCTTT. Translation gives CASSMNRYTEAFF.

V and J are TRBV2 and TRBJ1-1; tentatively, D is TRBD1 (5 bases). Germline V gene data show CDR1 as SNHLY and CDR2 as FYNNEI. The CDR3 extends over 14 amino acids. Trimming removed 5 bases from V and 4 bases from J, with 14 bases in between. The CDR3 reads CASSWQGGSTEAFF. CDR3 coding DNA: TGTGCCAGCAGTTGGCAGGGAGGGAGCACTGAAGCTTTCTTT.

CDR3 amino acids: CAISQSHDRGSSYEQYF. The CDR3 DNA reads TGTGCCATCAGTCAATCCCACGACAGGGGGAGCTCCTACGAGCAGTACTTC. The chain uses TRBV10-3 and TRBJ2-7, with 9 bases matching TRBD1. Germline V gives CDR1 ENHRY, CDR2 SYGVKD. The length of the CDR3 is 17 residues. V lost 5 bases and J lost 0; bases outside the gene matches: 11.

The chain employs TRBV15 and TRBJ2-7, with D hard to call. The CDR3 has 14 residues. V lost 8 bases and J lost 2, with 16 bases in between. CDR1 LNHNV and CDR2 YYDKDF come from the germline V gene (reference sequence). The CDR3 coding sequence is TGTGCCACCTCCCTTGAGAGTCTGGCCTACGAGCAGTACTTC. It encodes CATSLESLAYEQYF. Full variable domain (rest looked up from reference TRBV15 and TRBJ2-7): DAMVIQNPRYQVTQFGKPVTLSCSQTLNHNVMYWYQQKSSQAPKLLFHYYDKDFNNEADTPDNFQSRRPNTSFCFLDIRSPGLGDTAMYLCATSLESLAYEQYFGPGTRLTVT.

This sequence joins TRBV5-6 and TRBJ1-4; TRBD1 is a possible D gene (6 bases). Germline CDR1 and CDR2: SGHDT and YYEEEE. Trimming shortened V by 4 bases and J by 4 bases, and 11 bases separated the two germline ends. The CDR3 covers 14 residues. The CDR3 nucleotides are TGTGCCAGCAGCGAAGGGGGGGTTAATGAAAAACTGTTTTTT. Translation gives CASSEGGVNEKLFF.